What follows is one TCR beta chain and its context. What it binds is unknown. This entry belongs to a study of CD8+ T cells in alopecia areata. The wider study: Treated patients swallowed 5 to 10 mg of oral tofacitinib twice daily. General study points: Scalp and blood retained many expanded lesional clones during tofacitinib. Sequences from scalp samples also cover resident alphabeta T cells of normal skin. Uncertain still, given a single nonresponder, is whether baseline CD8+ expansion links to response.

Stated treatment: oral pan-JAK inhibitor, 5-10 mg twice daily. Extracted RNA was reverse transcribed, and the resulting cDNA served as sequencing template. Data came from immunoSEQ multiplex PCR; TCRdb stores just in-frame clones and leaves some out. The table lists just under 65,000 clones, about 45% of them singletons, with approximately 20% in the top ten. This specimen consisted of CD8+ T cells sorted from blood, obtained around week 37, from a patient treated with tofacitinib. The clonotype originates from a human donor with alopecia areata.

In DNA, the CDR3 is TGCGCCAGCAGCACTGAAAGGGGCAGGGGAGATTACGAGCAGTACTTC. It is translated as CASSTERGRGDYEQYF. The rearrangement joins TRBV5-1 to TRBJ2-7, with a possible D match to TRBD1 (6 bases). With 4 bases removed from V and 4 bases from J, the gap between germline ends came to 21 bases. This CDR3 spans 16 amino acids. Germline V gene lookup returns CDR1 SGHRS and CDR2 YFSETQ.